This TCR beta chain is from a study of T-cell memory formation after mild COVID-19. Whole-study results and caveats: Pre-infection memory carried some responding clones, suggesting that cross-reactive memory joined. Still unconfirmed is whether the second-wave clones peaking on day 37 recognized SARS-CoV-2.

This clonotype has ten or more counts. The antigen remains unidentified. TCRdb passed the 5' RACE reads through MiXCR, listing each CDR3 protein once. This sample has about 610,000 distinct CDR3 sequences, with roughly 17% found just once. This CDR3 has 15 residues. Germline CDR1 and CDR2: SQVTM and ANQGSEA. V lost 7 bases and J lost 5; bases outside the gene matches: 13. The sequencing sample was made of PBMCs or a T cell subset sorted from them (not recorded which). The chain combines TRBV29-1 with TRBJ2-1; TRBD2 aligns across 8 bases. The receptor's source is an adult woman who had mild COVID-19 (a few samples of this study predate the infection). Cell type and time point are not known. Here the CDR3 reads CSAQSGTRRDNEQFF. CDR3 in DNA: TGCAGCGCCCAATCCGGGACTAGGAGGGACAATGAGCAGTTCTTC.